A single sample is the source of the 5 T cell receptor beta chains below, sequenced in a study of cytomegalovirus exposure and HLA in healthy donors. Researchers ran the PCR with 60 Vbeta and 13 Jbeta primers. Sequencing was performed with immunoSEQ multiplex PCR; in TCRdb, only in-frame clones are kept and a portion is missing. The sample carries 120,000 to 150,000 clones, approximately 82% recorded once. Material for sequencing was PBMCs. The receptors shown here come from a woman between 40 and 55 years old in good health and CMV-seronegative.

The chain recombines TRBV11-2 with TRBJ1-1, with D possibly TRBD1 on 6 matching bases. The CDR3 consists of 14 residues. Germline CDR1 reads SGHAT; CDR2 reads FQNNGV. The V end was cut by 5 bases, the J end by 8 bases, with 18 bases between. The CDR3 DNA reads TGTGCCAGCAGCCTTAGCAGGACAGCTACCGAAGCTTTCTTT. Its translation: CASSLSRTATEAFF.

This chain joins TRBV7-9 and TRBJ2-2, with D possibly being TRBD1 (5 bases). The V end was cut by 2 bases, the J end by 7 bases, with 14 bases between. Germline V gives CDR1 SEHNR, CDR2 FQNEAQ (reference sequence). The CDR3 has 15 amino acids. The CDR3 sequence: CASSLPREMIGELFF. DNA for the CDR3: TGTGCCAGCAGCTTACCCAGGGAAATGATCGGGGAGCTGTTTTTT.

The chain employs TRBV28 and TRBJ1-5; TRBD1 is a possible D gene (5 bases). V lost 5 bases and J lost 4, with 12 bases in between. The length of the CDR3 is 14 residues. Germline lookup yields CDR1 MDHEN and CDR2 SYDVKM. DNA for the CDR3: TGTGCCAGCAGTGTAATTCAGGGAAATCAGCCCCAGCATTTT. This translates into CASSVIQGNQPQHF.

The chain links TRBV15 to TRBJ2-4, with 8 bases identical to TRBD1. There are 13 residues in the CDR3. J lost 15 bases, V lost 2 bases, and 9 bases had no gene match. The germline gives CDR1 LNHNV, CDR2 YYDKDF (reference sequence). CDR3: CATSRPRGTGRYF. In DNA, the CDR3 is TGTGCCACCAGCAGACCACGTGGGACAGGTCGGTACTTC. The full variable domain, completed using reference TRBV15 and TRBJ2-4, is DAMVIQNPRYQVTQFGKPVTLSCSQTLNHNVMYWYQQKSSQAPKLLFHYYDKDFNNEADTPDNFQSRRPNTSFCFLDIRSPGLGDTAMYLCATSRPRGTGRYFGAGTRLSVL.

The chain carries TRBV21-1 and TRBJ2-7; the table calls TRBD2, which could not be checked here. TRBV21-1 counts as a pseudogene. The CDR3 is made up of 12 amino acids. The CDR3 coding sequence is TGTGCCAGCAGCACTGAGAACTACGAGCAGTACTTC. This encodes CASSTENYEQYF.